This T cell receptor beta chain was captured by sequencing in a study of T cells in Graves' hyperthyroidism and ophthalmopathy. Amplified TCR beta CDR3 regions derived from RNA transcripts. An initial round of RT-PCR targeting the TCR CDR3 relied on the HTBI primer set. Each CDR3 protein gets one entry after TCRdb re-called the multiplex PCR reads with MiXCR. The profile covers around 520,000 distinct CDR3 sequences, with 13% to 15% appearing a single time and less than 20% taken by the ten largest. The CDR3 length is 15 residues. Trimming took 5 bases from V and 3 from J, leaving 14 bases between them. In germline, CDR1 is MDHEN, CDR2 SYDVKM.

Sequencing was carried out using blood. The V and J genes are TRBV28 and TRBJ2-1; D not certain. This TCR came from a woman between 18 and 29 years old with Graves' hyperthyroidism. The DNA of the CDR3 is TGTGCCAGCAGTACCCAGCAGGAGCACTACAATGAGCAGTTCTTC. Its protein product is CASSTQQEHYNEQFF. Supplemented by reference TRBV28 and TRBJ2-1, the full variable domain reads DVKVTQSSRYLVKRTGEKVFLECVQDMDHENMFWYRQDPGLGLRLIYFSYDVKMKEKGDIPEGYSVSREKKERFSLILESASTNQTSMYLCASSTQQEHYNEQFFGPGTRLTVL.